What follows describes a single T cell receptor beta chain. Its target is not known. Cells were stimulated with overlapping HIV-1 Gag 15-mer peptides. Sorted nonresponding memory CD4+ T cells were CD40L-negative, CD69-negative, CD45RO-high. Before stimulation, PBMCs underwent CD8+ T cell depletion. Anti-CD28/CD49d costimulation, CD40-blocking antibody and enfuvirtide were given to CD8-depleted PBMCs for about 19 hours. This sample stems from a study of persistence of HIV-infected CD4 T cells. Regarding the study as a whole: Proviral oligoclonality tracked with TCR oligoclonality within the same sorted cells.

The immunoSEQ assay was version 4, run in survey mode. Some clones are missing from TCRdb's copy, which holds only in-frame ones; the method was immunoSEQ multiplex PCR. The profile shows some 58,000 clones, just under 75% of them singletons. V gave up 1 base and J gave up 3 bases, with 9 bases separating them. CDR3 length: 15 residues. CDR1 and CDR2 (germline): SEHNR, FQNEAQ (reference sequence). The sequence was obtained from an adult man with HIV who was CMV-seropositive. The V call is TRBV7-9, the J call TRBJ2-2, with a weak D call TRBD2 (6 bases). Source: CD4+ T cells sorted from PBMCs after approximately 20-hour stimulation, taken from a patient who received antiretroviral therapy. The CDR3 DNA reads as TGTGCCAGCAGCTTAGGGGGGGACTACACCGGGGAGCTGTTTTTT. The encoded protein is CASSLGGDYTGELFF.